The rows below give T cell receptor beta chains drawn from one sample of a study of blood T cell repertoires in COVID-19. The table came from immunoSEQ multiplex PCR; TCRdb's copy has only in-frame clones and leaves some out. The table shows tens of thousands of clones, with about two thirds occurring only once. The material sequenced was peripheral blood. The receptors originated from a woman older than 75 with acute or convalescent COVID-19. Both conserved end residues are part of each CDR3. Each record gives: J gene, V gene, CDR3 protein.

>TRBJ2-1|TRBV4-1
CASSLSPAVSNEQFF
>TRBJ1-3|TRBV2
CASGTTGNSGNTIYF
>TRBJ2-2|TRBV20-1
CSASGGLEPYGELFF
>TRBJ2-1|TRBV27
CASSWMLAGGPDEQFF
>TRBJ2-1|TRBV5-1
CASSSGREFYNEQFF
>TRBJ2-1|TRBV12-1
CASSPRGQGRNEQFF
>TRBJ1-4|TRBV5-1
CASSLSDPINEKLFF
>TRBJ1-1|TRBV18
CASSANKNTEAFF
>TRBJ2-1|TRBV2
CALRDKYNEQFF
>TRBJ1-2|TRBV5-4
CASSLDDRSGYGYTF
>TRBJ2-1|TRBV6-5
CASRAPLRINEQFF
>TRBJ2-3|TRBV19
CASSTRLAGGPDTQYF
>TRBJ2-5|TRBV7-2
CASSFQAGEETQYF
>TRBJ1-5|TRBV20-1
CSASLQADQPQHF
>TRBJ2-4|TRBV7-8
CASSLAKGYIQYF
>TRBJ1-1|TRBV7-3
CASSERRNTEAFF
>TRBJ2-5|TRBV18
CASSPSDRKQETQYF